The sequence of this TCR beta chain was determined in a study of shared clonotypes between healthy human individuals. Several immunoSEQ plates held equal portions of the genomic DNA taken from each subset. TCRdb keeps only in-frame clones here, not all; method: immunoSEQ multiplex PCR. The table includes about 2 million clones, about 95% detected once. CDR3 size: 13 residues. The germline V gene has CDR1 SGHTA and CDR2 FQGNSA. V lost 3 bases and J 2 bases, leaving 8 bases between the germline ends. It was CD45RO-negative cells, positively selected for CCR7, that made up naive CD8 cells, with terminally differentiated effector memory CD45RA+ cells excluded. In the case of this clone: This sample includes further DNA sequences coding for the same CDR3.

The chain links TRBV7-2 to TRBJ2-7; D uncertain. Material: naive CD8+ T cells sorted from blood. This TCR came from a man aged 18 to 29 in good health. The CDR3 loop is CASSFGGAYEQYF. The CDR3 region has the DNA TGTGCCAGCAGCTTTGGTGGGGCCTACGAGCAGTACTTC.